The T cell receptor beta chain under discussion was sequenced for a study of blood T cell repertoires in COVID-19. On the study more broadly: Donors in the United States, Italy and Spain gave samples during acute or convalescent COVID-19. The cDNA or gDNA used as material had been derived from T cells, B-cell-depleted T cells, or PBMCs.

The CDR3 runs 12 residues. Per the germline V gene, CDR1 is MNHEY and CDR2 is SVGAGI. V lost 6 bases to trimming and J lost 3 bases, with 8 bases between them. How the authors handled the data: Using reference gene primer amplification, nucleated cell counts were estimated. Data came from immunoSEQ multiplex PCR; TCRdb stores just in-frame clones and leaves some out. V and J calls and clone size are those listed in that table; D and trimming were worked out from the DNA. The sample lists a few hundred thousand clones, more than 85% occurring once. The sequence was obtained from a man between 25 and 39 years old with acute or convalescent COVID-19. Sequenced material: peripheral blood. This sequence joins TRBV6-5 and TRBJ1-1; D possibly corresponds to TRBD1 (5 bases). The CDR3 is CASSLRDTEAFF. CDR3 DNA sequence: TGTGCCAGCAGCCTCAGGGACACTGAAGCTTTCTTT.